The TCR beta chain described here comes from a study of tumor-infiltrating lymphocytes in localized non-small cell lung cancer. CDR1 SGHTA and CDR2 FQGNSA come from the germline V gene. The CDR3 covers 14 residues. V shed 5 bases and J 4 bases; nucleotides not matched to a gene: 5. The repertoire was sequenced with immunoSEQ multiplex PCR; TCRdb's copy has only in-frame clones and lacks some. The data show 16,000 or so clones, around 80% seen once. This receptor was taken from a human donor with non-small cell lung cancer. Material for sequencing was lung tumor tissue. The chain carries TRBV7-2 and TRBJ1-2, with 9 bases lining up with TRBD1. CDR3 in amino acids: CASSLQQGAYGYTF. The CDR3 nucleotides are TGTGCCAGCAGCCTACAACAGGGGGCCTATGGCTACACCTTC.